These 10 T cell receptor beta chains were all obtained from the same sample, sequenced in a study of cytomegalovirus exposure and HLA in healthy donors. The study ran its PCR with 60 Vbeta and 13 Jbeta primers. The repertoire was sequenced with immunoSEQ multiplex PCR; TCRdb's copy has only in-frame clones and lacks some. The table records about 100,000 clones, roughly 70% of them present only once. Sequencing used PBMCs. These receptors were taken from a man aged 45-60 years in good health and CMV-seronegative.

This chain joins TRBV27 and TRBJ1-6, with a tentative D call TRBD1 (6 bases). The CDR3 spans 17 residues. The germline CDR1 and CDR2 sequences are MNHEY and SMNVEV (reference sequence). V lost 2 bases and J 0 bases, leaving 11 bases between the germline ends. The CDR3 spells CASSLDRPSSYNSPLHF. The CDR3 DNA follows: TGTGCCAGCAGTTTAGACAGGCCAAGCTCCTATAATTCACCCCTCCACTTT.

The V and J genes are TRBV28 and TRBJ2-7; 15 nucleotides line up with TRBD2. Germline-derived CDR1 and CDR2 are MDHEN and SYDVKM. The J segment lost 2 bases and the V segment lost 5 bases, leaving 10 bases of the junction unmatched. The CDR3 is made up of 18 amino acids. CDR3 protein: CASSPPGLAGGFAYEQYF. CDR3 nucleotide sequence: TGTGCCAGCAGTCCACCGGGACTAGCGGGAGGTTTTGCCTACGAGCAGTACTTC.

The V call is TRBV30, the J call TRBJ1-5; D may be TRBD1 (5 bases). The CDR3 is made up of 16 amino acids. Germline CDR1 GTSNPN, CDR2 SVGIG (reference sequence). Trimming removed 2 bases at V and 0 bases at J, with 14 bases between. CDR3 in amino acids: CAWSTSRQPSNQPQHF. CDR3 bases: TGTGCCTGGAGTACCTCCCGACAGCCTAGCAATCAGCCCCAGCATTTT.

The chain combines TRBV4-1 with TRBJ2-1, with 8 bases lining up with TRBD1. Germline CDR1 MGHRA, CDR2 YSYEKL. V shed 1 base, J shed 3 bases, and the junction held 2 bases outside the gene matches. The CDR3 runs to 15 residues. Here the CDR3 reads CASSQGDRYYNEQFF. The CDR3 nucleotides are TGCGCCAGCAGCCAAGGGGACAGGTACTACAATGAGCAGTTCTTC.

The CDR3 sequence is CASSLGLAGQTYNEQFF. DNA of the CDR3: TGTGCCAGCAGTTTGGGGCTGGCAGGACAAACCTACAATGAGCAGTTCTTC. The chain uses TRBV27 and TRBJ2-1, with D possibly matching TRBD1 (5 bases). Deletions cut 3 bases from V and 2 bases from J, with 17 bases between. CDR1 is MNHEY and CDR2 is SMNVEV in the germline V gene (reference sequence). The CDR3 runs to 17 residues.

The rearrangement uses TRBV30 and TRBJ2-7; 7 positions match TRBD2. CDR1 is GTSNPN, CDR2 SVGIG, per germline (reference sequence). J was trimmed by 3 bases and V by 2 bases; bases with no gene match: 7. The CDR3 runs to 14 residues. The CDR3 nucleotides read TGTGCCTGGAGTAATGGCGGGGGACGCTACGAGCAGTACTTC. This gives the protein CAWSNGGGRYEQYF.

This sequence joins TRBV7-7 and TRBJ2-2, with TRBD1 as a possible D gene (5 bases). Germline CDR1 reads SSHAT; CDR2 reads FNYEAQ (reference sequence). V lost 6 bases and J lost 7, with 15 bases in between. The CDR3 sequence is 14 residues long. The CDR3, as DNA: TGTGCCAGCAGTCCTCAGGGTAGAAGCGGGGAGCTGTTTTTT. Translated: CASSPQGRSGELFF.

V usage is TRBV6-1 and J usage is TRBJ2-7, with D perhaps TRBD2 (5 bases). Germline V gives CDR1 MNHNS, CDR2 SASEGT. V was shortened by 5 bases and J by 4 bases, with 15 bases between the two germline ends. This CDR3 has 14 amino acids. CDR3 loop: CASSQEVVRYEQYF. For the CDR3, the DNA is TGTGCCAGCAGTCAGGAGGTAGTGCGATACGAGCAGTACTTC.

This clone was found a few times. This chain links TRBV4-1 with TRBJ2-6; 11 bases are a match to TRBD2. The CDR3 loop spans 19 amino acids. Germline V gene sequence: CDR1 MGHRA, CDR2 YSYEKL. The ends lost 3 bases at V and 0 bases at J; junction bases unmatched: 7. This CDR3 reads CASSHLGLADASGANVLTF. Written as DNA, the CDR3 is TGCGCCAGCAGCCACCTGGGACTAGCGGACGCCTCTGGGGCCAACGTCCTGACTTTC.

This chain uses TRBV6-4 with TRBJ1-6; 9 bases are a match to TRBD1. Looked up from germline, CDR1 is MRHNA and CDR2 is SNTAGT. This CDR3 has 15 amino acids. Trimming took 6 bases from V and 6 from J; bases not matched to a gene: 6. CDR3 protein: CASRKDRGGNSPLHF. CDR3 nucleotides: TGTGCCAGCAGGAAGGACAGGGGCGGTAATTCACCCCTCCACTTT.